A selection of T cell receptor beta chains follows, all from one sample in a study of radiotherapy plus CTLA-4 blockade in lung cancer. Libraries were prepared by immunoSEQ multiplex PCR; TCRdb keeps only in-frame clonotypes and omits some of them. The sample has about 94,000 clones, roughly four fifths seen once. The material sequenced was peripheral blood, taken from a patient treated with radiotherapy plus ipilimumab. The receptors come from a human donor with non-small cell lung cancer that progressed on radiotherapy plus ipilimumab. The CDR3 runs from the conserved cysteine through the conserved F or W. The D gene is left open where the match is weak. Where a row states a size, it is once, few, many or the class of an expanded clone; other rows omit it.

d_call clone_size j_call v_call cdr3_nt cdr3_aa
TRBD1 few TRBJ2-2 TRBV6-1 TGTGCCAGCAGCACCGGGACAGGGGACACCGGGGAGCTGTTTTTT CASSTGTGDTGELFF
- - TRBJ1-1 TRBV4-1 TGCGCCAGCAGCCAAGTCCCGGGAACTGAAGCTTTCTTT CASSQVPGTEAFF
- - TRBJ2-3 TRBV7-8 TGTGCCAGCAGCCCGAGCGGAGGACTAACCACAGATACGCAGTATTTT CASSPSGGLTTDTQYF
- - TRBJ2-1 TRBV4-1 TGCGCCAGCAGCATCCCCATGGACATTGAGCAGTTCTTC CASSIPMDIEQFF
- - TRBJ2-7 TRBV28 TGTGCCAGCAGTCTCAATGGCTACGAGCAGTACTTC CASSLNGYEQYF
- - TRBJ1-5 TRBV9 TGTGCCAGCAGCGTAGGTCTAAGTAGCAATCAGCCCCAGCATTTT CASSVGLSSNQPQHF
- - TRBJ2-3 TRBV30 TGTGCCTGGCAAGTTGAAGGTACGCAGTATTTT CAWQVEGTQYF
TRBD1 - TRBJ1-1 TRBV25-1 TGTGCCAGCAGCGTGACAGGGGTCGGGACTGAAGCTTTCTTT CASSVTGVGTEAFF
TRBD2 few TRBJ2-7 TRBV28 TGTGCCAGCAGTCGCATCGGGAGGGCCTCTTTAGAGCAGTACTTC CASSRIGRASLEQYF
- - TRBJ1-2 TRBV9 TGTGCCAGCAGCGCGCGGACAAGCGAGAATGGCTACACCTTC CASSARTSENGYTF
TRBD2 - TRBJ2-3 TRBV5-1 TGCGCCAGCAGCTTAAACGGGAGGACTAGCACAGATACGCAGTATTTT CASSLNGRTSTDTQYF
- - TRBJ2-3 TRBV11-2 TGTGCCAGCACCCCGAGCACAGATACGCAGTATTTT CASTPSTDTQYF
- - TRBJ1-5 TRBV6-5 TGTGCCAGCAGCCCAAACAGGGTTTGGGGGCAGCCCCAGCATTTT CASSPNRVWGQPQHF
- - TRBJ2-1 TRBV7-3 TGTGCCAGCAGCTTCGGCTTGAGCTCCTACAATGAGCAGTTCTTC CASSFGLSSYNEQFF
- - TRBJ2-3 TRBV29-1 TGCAGCGTTGATACCCTAGCGCGCACAGATACGCAGTATTTT CSVDTLARTDTQYF
- - TRBJ1-5 TRBV19 TGTGCCAGCACAGGGTATGGCAATCAGCCCCAGCATTTT CASTGYGNQPQHF
TRBD2 once TRBJ2-3 TRBV5-1 TGCGCCAGCAGCATGGATAGCGGGAGGTTCGGTACGCAGTATTTT CASSMDSGRFGTQYF
- - TRBJ2-7 TRBV5-1 TGCGCCAGCAGCTTGTTCACGGGGGCTAGCGAGCAGTACTTC CASSLFTGASEQYF
TRBD2 - TRBJ2-1 TRBV7-3 TGTGCCAGCAGCTTTAGCGGGAGCCCCTACAATGAGCAGTTCTTC CASSFSGSPYNEQFF
TRBD2 once TRBJ2-1 TRBV11-2 TGTGCCAGCAGCTTAGAGGGGACTAGATGGTCCTACAATGAGCAGTTCTTC CASSLEGTRWSYNEQFF
TRBD1 - TRBJ1-2 TRBV6-6 TGTGCCAGCAGTGGACCGGGACAGGCGATAAACTATGGCTACACCTTC CASSGPGQAINYGYTF
TRBD2 - TRBJ2-3 TRBV6-1 TGTGCCAGCAGGAAAACGGGACTAGCAGATACGCAGTATTTT CASRKTGLADTQYF
TRBD1 few TRBJ1-4 TRBV19 TGTGCCAGTAGGCTCCAACAGGGGGGTGAAAAACTGTTTTTT CASRLQQGGEKLFF
TRBD1 few TRBJ2-2 TRBV29-1 TGCAGCCACCGGACAGGAGAGACCGGGGAGCTGTTTTTT CSHRTGETGELFF
- - TRBJ2-4 TRBV9 TGTGCCAGCAGCGTAGCTCCCGGTGGGGGAACCAAAAACATTCAGTACTTC CASSVAPGGGTKNIQYF
- - TRBJ2-7 TRBV11-2 TGTGCCAGCAGCTTTCTACAGGATTATTACGAGCAGTACTTC CASSFLQDYYEQYF
- - TRBJ2-7 TRBV14 TGTGCCAGCAGCCAAGGGGCGGCTGGGTACGAGCAGTACTTC CASSQGAAGYEQYF
TRBD1 - TRBJ2-7 TRBV23-1 TGCGCCAGCAGTCAACCGGGGACAGGGGGCTACGAGCAGTACTTC CASSQPGTGGYEQYF
- - TRBJ2-7 TRBV11-2 TGTGCCAGCAGCTTAGAACTTCTAGTGCGACACTCCTACGAGCAGTACTTC CASSLELLVRHSYEQYF
- few TRBJ2-7 TRBV18 TGTGCCAGCTCACAAACGACAACTAGCTCCTACGAGCAGTACTTC CASSQTTTSSYEQYF
- - TRBJ2-3 TRBV2 TGTGCCAGCGGCAGGGGCTGGACAGATACGCAGTATTTT CASGRGWTDTQYF
- - TRBJ1-1 TRBV5-1 TGCGCCAGCAGCTTGAAACGGTCCACTGAAGCTTTCTTT CASSLKRSTEAFF
- medium-sized TRBJ1-4 TRBV6-5 TGTGCCAGCAGCCGGTGGCCCCGGGGAAATGAAAAACTGTTTTTT CASSRWPRGNEKLFF
TRBD2 once TRBJ2-7 TRBV5-4 TGTGCCAGCAGCCCCGACCCTGGGACTAGCGGCCACGAGCAGTACTTC CASSPDPGTSGHEQYF
TRBD1 - TRBJ1-2 TRBV11-2 TGTGCCAGCAGTAACAGGGGGGCCTATGGCTACACCTTC CASSNRGAYGYTF
TRBD2 - TRBJ2-1 TRBV4-1 TGCGCCAGCAGCCAAGATTCGGGGGGGTACAATGAGCAGTTCTTC CASSQDSGGYNEQFF
- - TRBJ2-3 TRBV7-9 TGTGCCAGCAGCCTCCTCACAGATACGCAGTATTTT CASSLLTDTQYF
- - TRBJ2-2 TRBV11-1 TGTGCCAGCAGCCCGGGAATCGGGGAGCTGTTTTTT CASSPGIGELFF
TRBD1 - TRBJ2-1 TRBV13 TGTGCCAGCAGCGTGGGACAGGGCCCCTACAATGAGCAGTTCTTC CASSVGQGPYNEQFF
TRBD2 few TRBJ2-1 TRBV9 TGTGCCAGCAGCGTAGGACTAGCGGTATACAATGAGCAGTTCTTC CASSVGLAVYNEQFF